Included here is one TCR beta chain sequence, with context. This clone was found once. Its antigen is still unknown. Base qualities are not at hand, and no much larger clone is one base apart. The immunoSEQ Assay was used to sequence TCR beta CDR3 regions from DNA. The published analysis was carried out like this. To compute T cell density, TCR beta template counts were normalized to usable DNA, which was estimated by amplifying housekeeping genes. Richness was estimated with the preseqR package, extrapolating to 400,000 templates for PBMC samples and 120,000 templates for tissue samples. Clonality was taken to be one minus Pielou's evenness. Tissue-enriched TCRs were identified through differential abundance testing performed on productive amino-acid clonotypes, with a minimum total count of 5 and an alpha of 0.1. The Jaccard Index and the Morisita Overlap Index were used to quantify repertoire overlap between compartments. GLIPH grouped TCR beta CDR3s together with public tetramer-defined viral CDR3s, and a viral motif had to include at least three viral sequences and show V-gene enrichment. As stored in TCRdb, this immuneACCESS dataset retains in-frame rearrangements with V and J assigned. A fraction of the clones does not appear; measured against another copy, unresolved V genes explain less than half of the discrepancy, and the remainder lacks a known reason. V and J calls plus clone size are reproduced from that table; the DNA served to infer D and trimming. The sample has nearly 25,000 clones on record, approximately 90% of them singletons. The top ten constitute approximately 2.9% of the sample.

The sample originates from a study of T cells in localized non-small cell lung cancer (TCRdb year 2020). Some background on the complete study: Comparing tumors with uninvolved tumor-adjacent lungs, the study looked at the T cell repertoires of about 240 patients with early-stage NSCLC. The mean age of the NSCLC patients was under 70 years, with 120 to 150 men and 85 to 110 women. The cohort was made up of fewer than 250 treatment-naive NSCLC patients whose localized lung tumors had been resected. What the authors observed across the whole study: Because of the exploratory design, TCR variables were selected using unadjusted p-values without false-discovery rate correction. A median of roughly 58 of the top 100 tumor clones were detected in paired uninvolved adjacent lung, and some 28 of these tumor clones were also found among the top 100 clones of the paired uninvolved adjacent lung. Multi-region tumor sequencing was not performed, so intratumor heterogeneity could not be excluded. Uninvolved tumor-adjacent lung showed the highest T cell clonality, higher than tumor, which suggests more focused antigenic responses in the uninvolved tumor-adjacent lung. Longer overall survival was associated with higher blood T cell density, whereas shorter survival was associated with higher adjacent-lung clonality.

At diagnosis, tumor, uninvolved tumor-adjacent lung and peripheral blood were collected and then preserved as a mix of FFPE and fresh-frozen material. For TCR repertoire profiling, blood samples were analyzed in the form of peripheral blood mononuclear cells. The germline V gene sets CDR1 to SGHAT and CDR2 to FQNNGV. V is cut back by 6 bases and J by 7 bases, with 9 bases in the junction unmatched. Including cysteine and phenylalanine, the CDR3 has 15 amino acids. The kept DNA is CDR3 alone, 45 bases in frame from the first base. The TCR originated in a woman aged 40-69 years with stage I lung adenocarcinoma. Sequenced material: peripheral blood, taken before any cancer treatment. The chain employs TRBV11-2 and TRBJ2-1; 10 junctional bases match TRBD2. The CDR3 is CASRTPGLAWNEQFF. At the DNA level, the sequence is TGTGCCAGCAGAACACCGGGACTAGCGTGGAATGAGCAGTTCTTC.